This T cell receptor beta chain came from a study of radiation and T cells in renal cell carcinoma. Per the germline V gene, CDR1 is MGHRA and CDR2 is YSYEKL. The CDR3 is 14 amino acids. V was pared by 0 bases and J by 5 bases, with 8 bases between. Sample time point: blood 2 weeks post-SBRT. Treatment described: 15 Gy SBRT to primary tumor, nephrectomy 4 weeks later. Sequenced by immunoSEQ multiplex PCR; TCRdb stores in-frame clones only, minus some. The table includes 70,000 or so clones, over 80% detected once. The chain uses TRBV4-1 and TRBJ1-5; D ambiguous. The origin of this receptor is a man between 60 and 75 years old with renal cell carcinoma. Sequences were derived from blood, sampled from a patient whose treatment included radiotherapy and nephrectomy. CDR3: CASSQELGYQPQHF. The DNA for the CDR3 is TGCGCCAGCAGCCAAGAGTTGGGCTATCAGCCCCAGCATTTT.